Shown below are 18 T cell receptor beta chains from a single sample sequenced in a study of PD-1 blockade in classical Hodgkin lymphoma. Specified time point: cycle 4 day 1 (C4D1), after 6 weeks of nivolumab. Autologous stem cell transplantation was followed by relapse in every patient, and brentuximab vedotin exposure varied. TCRdb keeps only in-frame clones here, not all; method: immunoSEQ multiplex PCR. This sample has roughly 96,000 clones, with 90% to 95% found just once. The source was peripheral blood mononuclear cells (PBMCs), collected before the fourth cycle of nivolumab. The source is a human donor with classical Hodgkin lymphoma.

The V gene is TRBV29-1, the J gene TRBJ2-3; D gene ambiguous. This CDR3 region has 14 residues. Germline values: CDR1 SQVTM, CDR2 ANQGSEA. V was shortened by 1 base and J by 1 base, with 9 bases between the two germline ends. CDR3 in DNA: TGCAGCGTTGAAGGGCCTGTTGGCACAGATACGCAGTATTTT. Translated, it gives CSVEGPVGTDTQYF.

This clone has only one observation. V usage is TRBV15 and J usage is TRBJ2-5, with D possibly called TRBD1 or TRBD2 (6 bases each). CDR1 and CDR2 (germline): LNHNV, YYDKDF (reference sequence). The CDR3 runs to 16 residues. Trimming took 0 bases from V and 5 from J, leaving 16 bases between them. The CDR3 region has the DNA TGTGCCACCAGCAGAGAGGGGGGCCTGCCGGGGGAGACCCAGTACTTC. Translation gives CATSREGGLPGETQYF.

V usage is TRBV6-6 and J usage is TRBJ2-6; the D is unclear. Germline-derived CDR1 and CDR2 are MNHNY and SVGAGI (reference sequence). V shed 6 bases and J shed 0 bases, with 12 bases lying between them. This CDR3 is built from 16 residues. CDR3 loop: CASSQVPSSGANVLTF. The DNA for the CDR3 is TGTGCCAGCAGCCAGGTCCCTAGCTCTGGGGCCAACGTCCTGACTTTC.

The V gene is TRBV7-9, the J gene TRBJ2-7, with D perhaps assigned TRBD1 or TRBD2 (6 bases each). Germline CDR1 is SEHNR and CDR2 is FQNEAQ (reference sequence). Trimming shortened V by 5 bases and J by 3 bases, and 11 bases separated the two germline ends. The CDR3 runs to 13 residues. The CDR3 spells CASSRGGGYEQYF. The CDR3 DNA is TGTGCCAGCAGCCGAGGGGGAGGCTACGAGCAGTACTTC.

The V call is TRBV7-3, the J call TRBJ2-3; D unresolved. CDR1 and CDR2 (germline): SGHTA, FQGTGA. The germline V and J ends were trimmed by 5 bases and 2 bases, with 5 bases remaining between them. CDR3 length equals 12 residues. The CDR3 spells CASSPNTDTQYF. CDR3 coding DNA: TGTGCCAGCAGCCCGAACACAGATACGCAGTATTTT.

CDR3 in amino acids: CSVELRWDDGYTF. CDR3 DNA sequence: TGCAGCGTTGAATTGCGCTGGGATGATGGCTACACCTTC. The chain recombines TRBV29-1 with TRBJ1-2; D gene ambiguous. The V gene's germline CDR1 is SQVTM and CDR2 ANQGSEA. The CDR3 runs 13 residues. The ends were cut back, 2 bases at V and 6 bases at J, with 13 bases in the middle.

The V gene is TRBV19, the J gene TRBJ2-7, with TRBD2 identical over 8 bases. CDR1 LNHDA and CDR2 SQIVND come from the germline V gene (reference sequence). The CDR3 runs 14 residues. J was trimmed by 2 bases and V by 6 bases; bases with no gene match: 6. CDR3 bases: TGTGCCAGTAGCGCACAACTAGCGGCCTACGAGCAGTACTTC. As protein: CASSAQLAAYEQYF.

This chain links TRBV30 with TRBJ2-3, with D possibly matching TRBD1 (5 bases). CDR1 GTSNPN and CDR2 SVGIG come from the germline V gene (reference sequence). V lost 3 bases and J lost 4, with 23 bases in between. The CDR3 totals 17 residues. The CDR3 sequence: CAWSDLTVSTVADTQYF. In DNA, the CDR3 is TGTGCCTGGAGCGACCTGACAGTATCTACGGTTGCAGATACGCAGTATTTT.

This clone was observed a few times. V usage is TRBV6-5 and J usage is TRBJ1-1; D is possibly TRBD1 (5 bases). This CDR3 spans 13 amino acids. The V end lost 5 bases, the J end lost 8 bases, and 15 bases lay between the germline ends. Per the germline V gene, CDR1 is MNHEY and CDR2 is SVGAGI. As DNA, the CDR3 is TGTGCCAGCAGTAGGGGAAGGACCTTAGAAGCTTTCTTT. It encodes CASSRGRTLEAFF.

This clone was observed once. V and J are TRBV20-1 and TRBJ2-1; no clear D. There are 8 residues in the CDR3. V shed 0 bases and J shed 13 bases, with 1 base lying between them. CDR1 and CDR2 (germline): DFQATT, SNEGSKA (reference sequence). The CDR3 DNA reads as TGCAGTGCTAGAGATCAGTTCTTC. Protein: CSARDQFF.

The chain links TRBV4-1 to TRBJ2-1; 8 bases fit TRBD2. The CDR3 consists of 17 residues. V lost 3 bases to trimming and J lost 0 bases; unmatched junction nucleotides: 7. Germline V CDR1 and CDR2: MGHRA, YSYEKL. The CDR3 loop is CASSHSRGGSSYNEQFF. CDR3 nucleotide sequence: TGCGCCAGCAGCCATAGCCGCGGGGGGAGCTCCTACAATGAGCAGTTCTTC.

CDR3 nucleotide sequence: TGTGCCAGCCACGAAGGGTGGGGACTTACAGATACGCAGTATTTT. As protein: CASHEGWGLTDTQYF. The V and J genes are TRBV27 and TRBJ2-3; maybe TRBD2 (6 bases). The germline CDR1 and CDR2 sequences are MNHEY and SMNVEV (reference sequence). The V and J ends lost 8 bases and 3 bases respectively, with 18 bases between them. This CDR3 region has 15 residues.

The chain is built from TRBV6-4 and TRBJ2-3, with 7 positions matching TRBD1. Germline CDR1 and CDR2: MRHNA and SNTAGT. V shed 6 bases, J shed 4 bases, and the junction held 4 bases outside the gene matches. The CDR3 runs 13 residues. CDR3 loop: CASSRQGPDTQYF. CDR3 DNA: TGTGCCAGCAGCCGACAGGGCCCAGATACGCAGTATTTT.

CDR3 region: CASSLAGLGTKQFF. CDR3 DNA sequence: TGTGCCAGCAGCTTAGCTGGCTTAGGGACCAAGCAGTTCTTC. This chain connects TRBV7-9 to TRBJ2-1; D may be TRBD1 or TRBD2 (5 bases each). Germline CDR1 and CDR2: SEHNR and FQNEAQ (reference sequence). Trimming left V 0 bases short and J 11 bases short, with 14 bases between. The CDR3 runs 14 residues.

The chain links TRBV19 to TRBJ2-1, with TRBD2 matching over 8 bases. With V trimmed by 2 bases and J by 0 bases, 15 bases remained unmatched. CDR1 is LNHDA, CDR2 SQIVND, per germline (reference sequence). CDR3 length equals 20 residues. For the CDR3, the DNA is TGTGCCAGTAGTATAACCCCGATAGCGGGAACAACAAGCTCCTACAATGAGCAGTTCTTC. It encodes CASSITPIAGTTSSYNEQFF. Filled out from reference TRBV19 and TRBJ2-1, the complete variable domain reads DGGITQSPKYLFRKEGQNVTLSCEQNLNHDAMYWYRQDPGQGLRLIYYSQIVNDFQKGDIAEGYSVSREKKESFPLTVTSAQKNPTAFYLCASSITPIAGTTSSYNEQFFGPGTRLTVL.

This chain connects TRBV12-5 to TRBJ2-2, with D possibly being TRBD1 (5 bases). CDR1 and CDR2 (germline): LGHNT, FRNRAP. The CDR3 spans 15 residues. Trimming pared 1 base from V and 3 bases from J, leaving 9 bases between. CDR3 region: CASGLGQTYTGELFF. The CDR3, as DNA: TGTGCTAGTGGTTTGGGACAGACTTACACCGGGGAGCTGTTTTTT.

J is TRBJ2-7 and V is TRBV7-8; 7 nucleotides match TRBD1. In germline, CDR1 is SGHVS, CDR2 FQNEAQ. The CDR3 totals 13 residues. V lost 5 bases, J lost 4 bases, and 5 bases stayed unmatched. The CDR3 here is CASSPDRFYEQYF. CDR3 nucleotide sequence: TGTGCCAGCAGCCCGGACAGGTTTTACGAGCAGTACTTC.

This clone was counted a few times. This chain joins TRBV7-9 and TRBJ1-5, with 8 bases aligning to TRBD1. Trimming took 1 base from V and 7 from J; bases not matched to a gene: 3. The germline V gene encodes CDR1 SEHNR and CDR2 FQNEAQ (reference sequence). There are 14 residues in the CDR3. The CDR3 loop reads CASSLGQGKQPQHF. CDR3 DNA: TGTGCCAGCAGCTTAGGACAGGGGAAGCAGCCCCAGCATTTT.